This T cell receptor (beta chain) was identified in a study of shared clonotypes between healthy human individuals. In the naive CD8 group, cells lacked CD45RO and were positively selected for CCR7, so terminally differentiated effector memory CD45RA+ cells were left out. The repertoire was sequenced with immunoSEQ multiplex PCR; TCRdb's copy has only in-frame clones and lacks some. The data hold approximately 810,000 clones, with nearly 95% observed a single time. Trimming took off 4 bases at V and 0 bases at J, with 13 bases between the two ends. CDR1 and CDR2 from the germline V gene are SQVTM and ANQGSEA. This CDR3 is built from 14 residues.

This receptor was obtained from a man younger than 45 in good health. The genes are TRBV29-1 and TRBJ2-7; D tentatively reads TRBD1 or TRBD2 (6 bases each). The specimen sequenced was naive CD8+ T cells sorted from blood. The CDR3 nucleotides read TGCAGCGTTGGAGGGGGGCGACTCTCCTACGAGCAGTACTTC. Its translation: CSVGGGRLSYEQYF.